The 13 T cell receptor beta chains below come from one sample, sequenced in a study of OX40 agonist ivuxolimab in advanced cancers. The library was produced with the immunoSEQ multiplex PCR assay. TCRdb obtained this table from immuneACCESS and retained in-frame rearrangements with V and J assigned. These tables miss some clones; where compared with another copy, unresolved V genes account for less than half of the shortfall, and the remainder is unexplained. The table for this sample lists roughly 64,000 clones; roughly 80% of them were counted only once. Approximately 2.4% of the sample goes to the ten largest clones. The sequencing here drew on CD4+ or CD8+ T cells sorted from blood, taken in a trial of the OX40 agonist ivuxolimab. These receptors originate from an adult with an advanced solid tumor such as melanoma, head and neck, liver or kidney cancer.

The J gene is TRBJ2-7, the V gene TRBV27; D gene uncertain. Trimming pared 4 bases from V and 7 bases from J, leaving 14 bases between. CDR3 length equals 13 residues. Germline lookup yields CDR1 MNHEY and CDR2 SMNVEV (reference sequence). CDR3 region: CASSSFTLGEQYF. CDR3 sequence (DNA): TGTGCCAGCAGTTCTTTTACATTGGGTGAGCAGTACTTC.

The V gene is TRBV6-5, the J gene TRBJ2-5; TRBD1 matches at 9 bases. The CDR3 runs 15 residues. Germline trimming cut 4 bases from V and 2 bases from J; bases unmatched to any gene: 5. Looked up from germline, CDR1 is MNHEY and CDR2 is SVGAGI. CDR3 loop: CASSSTTGGQETQYF. The CDR3 nucleotides are TGTGCCAGCAGTTCCACGACAGGGGGTCAAGAGACCCAGTACTTC.

The chain employs TRBV6-5 and TRBJ2-3; 8 positions match TRBD2. Trimming cost V 6 bases and J 7 bases; bases outside gene matches: 6. This CDR3 has 13 residues. CDR1 is MNHEY, CDR2 SVGAGI, per germline. CDR3 in amino acids: CASSRGGHYTQYF. As DNA, the CDR3 is TGTGCCAGCAGCCGGGGGGGCCATTATACGCAGTATTTT.

The V and J genes are TRBV5-1 and TRBJ1-3, with a weak D call TRBD1 (6 bases). The CDR3 covers 16 residues. The V gene's germline CDR1 is SGHRS and CDR2 YFSETQ. The V gene lost 0 bases and the J gene lost 4 bases, with 14 bases spanning the gap. The CDR3 sequence: CASSLDIGGGGNTIYF. The DNA for the CDR3 is TGCGCCAGCAGCTTGGACATAGGGGGAGGCGGAAACACCATATATTTT.

V and J are TRBV30 and TRBJ1-4; D is ambiguous. Trimming shortened V by 2 bases and J by 4 bases, and 11 bases separated the two germline ends. Germline V gene data show CDR1 as GTSNPN and CDR2 as SVGIG (reference sequence). The CDR3 has 14 amino acids. The CDR3 protein is CAWSYSGYNEKLFF. For the CDR3, the DNA is TGTGCCTGGAGTTACTCGGGTTATAATGAAAAACTGTTTTTT. Looking up the rest from reference TRBV30 and TRBJ1-4 gives the full variable domain: SQTIHQWPATLVQPVGSPLSLECTVEGTSNPNLYWYRQAAGRGLQLLFYSVGIGQISSEVPQNLSASRPQDRQFILSSKKLLLSDSGFYLCAWSYSGYNEKLFFGSGTQLSVL.

This chain joins TRBV9 and TRBJ2-1, with 10 bases aligning to TRBD2. CDR1 is SGDLS, CDR2 YYNGEE, per germline. The CDR3 sequence is 18 residues long. V was pared by 0 bases and J by 1 base, with 7 bases of the junction left unmatched. This CDR3 reads CASSVGSGGAGSYNEQFF. In DNA, the CDR3 is TGTGCCAGCAGCGTAGGGAGCGGGGGGGCTGGGTCCTACAATGAGCAGTTCTTC.

The chain has TRBV18 and TRBJ1-3; the D is unclear. The CDR3 has 15 amino acids. The V gene's germline CDR1 is KGHSH and CDR2 LQKENI. Trimming cost V 4 bases and J 3 bases, with 13 bases left between them. CDR3 residues: CASSRNTGDGNTIYF. In DNA form, the CDR3 reads TGTGCCAGCTCACGAAACACTGGGGATGGAAACACCATATATTTT.

The rearrangement links TRBV10-2 to TRBJ1-1, with TRBD1 matching 8 bases. V trimming: 7 bases; J trimming: 5 bases; junction bases outside the gene matches: 6. Germline CDR1 and CDR2: WSHSY and SAAADI. The CDR3 sequence is 13 residues long. The CDR3 is CASNLQGGTEAFF. CDR3 DNA: TGCGCCAGCAACCTACAGGGGGGGACTGAAGCTTTCTTT.

The CDR3 DNA reads as TGTGCCAGCACCAGGGAGTGGCAGGCTCCTTTCTTT. Protein: CASTREWQAPFF. The V and J genes are TRBV7-9 and TRBJ1-1; tentative D call: TRBD1 (5 bases). CDR3 length: 12 amino acids. The V gene's germline CDR1 is SEHNR and CDR2 FQNEAQ (reference sequence). Trimming stripped 7 bases from V and 12 bases from J, with 18 bases between.

This sequence joins TRBV6-1 and TRBJ2-5, with 8 bases identical to TRBD1. The tail of the sequence fits TRBJ2-7 better, so the J call may be wrong. The CDR3 is 15 residues long. Germline V gene sequence: CDR1 MNHNS, CDR2 SASEGT. CDR3 sequence (DNA): TGTGCCAGCGCCGCAGGGGGCTTCTCTTCCTACGAGCAGTACTTC. The encoded protein is CASAAGGFSSYEQYF.

The gene calls are TRBV30 and TRBJ1-4; no clear D. The length of the CDR3 is 12 residues. Germline V gene data show CDR1 as GTSNPN and CDR2 as SVGIG (reference sequence). Trimming removed 0 bases at V and 13 bases at J, with 12 bases between. The CDR3 sequence: CAWSVGPLGLFF. CDR3 DNA sequence: TGTGCCTGGAGTGTAGGCCCTCTAGGACTGTTTTTT.

This clone has just one count. CDR3 region: CASSPARVTLPVEQYF. The DNA for the CDR3 is TGTGCCAGTAGTCCCGCGAGGGTAACCCTCCCCGTCGAGCAGTACTTC. The rearrangement links TRBV19 to TRBJ2-7, with a tentative D call TRBD2 (5 bases). The CDR3 extends over 16 amino acids. Germline V gene data show CDR1 as LNHDA and CDR2 as SQIVND (reference sequence). Trimming pared 5 bases from V and 6 bases from J, leaving 23 bases between.

The chain couples TRBV9 to TRBJ2-7; D is undetermined. The CDR3 has 15 residues. The germline V and J ends were trimmed by 0 bases and 0 bases, with 10 bases remaining between them. Germline CDR1 is SGDLS and CDR2 is YYNGEE. The chain's CDR3 is CASSVDGDYSYEQYF. DNA for the CDR3: TGTGCCAGCAGCGTAGATGGGGATTACTCCTACGAGCAGTACTTC. Looking up the rest from reference TRBV9 and TRBJ2-7 gives the full variable domain: DSGVTQTPKHLITATGQRVTLRCSPRSGDLSVYWYQQSLDQGLQFLIQYYNGEERAKGNILERFSAQQFPDLHSELNLSSLELGDSALYFCASSVDGDYSYEQYFGPGTRLTVT.